A single sample gave rise to the 31 T cell receptor beta chains below, sequenced in a study of blood T cell repertoires in COVID-19. Clones were sequenced by immunoSEQ multiplex PCR, and TCRdb holds only the in-frame ones, with some missing. The data contain 300,000 to 350,000 clones, around 91% of them singletons. Sequenced sample: PBMCs or T cells enriched from blood (not recorded which). Every receptor here comes from a young woman with acute COVID-19.

The chain recombines TRBV5-1 with TRBJ1-6; D is possibly TRBD1 (6 bases). The CDR3 consists of 16 residues. The germline CDR1 and CDR2 sequences are SGHRS and YFSETQ. Trimming cost V 4 bases and J 5 bases, with 16 bases left between them. The chain's CDR3 is CASSRLQGGNNSPLHF. DNA for the CDR3: TGCGCCAGCAGCCGATTACAGGGAGGGAATAATTCACCCCTCCACTTT.

This clone occurred many times. The CDR3, as DNA: TGCAGTGCTAGAGAGGGGCGCGGCTACACCTTC. Translated: CSAREGRGYTF. The J gene is TRBJ1-2, the V gene TRBV20-1; D is possibly TRBD1 (5 bases). The CDR3 covers 11 residues. Germline loops: CDR1 DFQATT, CDR2 SNEGSKA (reference sequence). The V and J ends lost 0 bases and 8 bases respectively, with 7 bases between them.

The rearrangement joins TRBV14 to TRBJ2-7; possible D gene TRBD2, 6 bases. V lost 0 bases and J lost 2, with 8 bases in between. The germline CDR1 and CDR2 sequences are SGHDN and FVKESK. The CDR3 sequence is 14 residues long. The CDR3 DNA is TGTGCCAGCAGCCAAGATCGGGGGACCTACGAGCAGTACTTC. Translated, it gives CASSQDRGTYEQYF. Full variable domain (rest looked up from reference TRBV14 and TRBJ2-7): EAGVTQFPSHSVIEKGQTVTLRCDPISGHDNLYWYRRVMGKEIKFLLHFVKESKQDESGMPNNRFLAERTGGTYSTLKVQPAELEDSGVYFCASSQDRGTYEQYFGPGTRLTVT.

The rearrangement joins TRBV24-1 to TRBJ2-2; 7 bases line up with TRBD2. CDR1 is KGHDR, CDR2 SFDVKD, per germline. The CDR3 is 17 amino acids. J was trimmed by 3 bases and V by 3 bases; bases with no gene match: 9. CDR3 sequence: CATSDPGLVGDTGELFF. As DNA, the CDR3 is TGTGCCACCAGTGATCCAGGACTAGTAGGGGACACCGGGGAGCTGTTTTTT.

The V call is TRBV7-2, the J call TRBJ2-1, with a tentative D call TRBD2 (5 bases). V lost 1 base to trimming and J lost 9 bases, with 13 bases between them. CDR1 is SGHTA and CDR2 is FQGNSA in the germline V gene. This CDR3 is 14 amino acids long. The CDR3 DNA reads as TGTGCCAGCAGCTTAGAAAGGAGCGGCCTTGAGCAGTTCTTC. The encoded protein is CASSLERSGLEQFF.

The chain employs TRBV7-2 and TRBJ2-7, with 10 positions matching TRBD2. CDR3 length equals 16 residues. V gave up 2 bases and J gave up 1 base; unmatched junction bases: 5. Germline-derived CDR1 and CDR2 are SGHTA and FQGNSA. The CDR3 region has the DNA TGTGCCAGCAGCTTAAGTGTAGCGGGAGGATCCTACGAGCAGTACTTC. This encodes CASSLSVAGGSYEQYF.

V gene TRBV5-1 combines with J gene TRBJ2-3; TRBD2 matches 9 bases. The CDR3 sequence is 15 residues long. CDR1 is SGHRS, CDR2 YFSETQ, per germline. V lost 4 bases to trimming and J lost 1 base; unmatched junction nucleotides: 4. The CDR3 DNA reads as TGCGCCAGCAGCCAGACTAGCGGTGGCACAGATACGCAGTATTTT. Residues: CASSQTSGGTDTQYF.

The chain joins TRBV28 to TRBJ2-7; D not certain. Germline V gives CDR1 MDHEN, CDR2 SYDVKM. The CDR3 has 14 amino acids. Trimming took off 7 bases at V and 0 bases at J, with 13 bases between the two ends. As DNA, the CDR3 is TGTGCCAGCACCCACCCAGGCAGCTCCTACGAGCAGTACTTC. Translation: CASTHPGSSYEQYF.

This clone was counted a single time. The rearrangement links TRBV7-9 to TRBJ2-3, with D possibly TRBD2 on 5 matching bases. Germline V CDR1 and CDR2: SEHNR, FQNEAQ (reference sequence). Trimming left V 6 bases short and J 4 bases short, with 14 bases between. CDR3 length: 14 amino acids. CDR3: CASRPGISADTQYF. CDR3 sequence (DNA): TGTGCCAGCAGACCGGGGATAAGTGCAGATACGCAGTATTTT. Full variable domain (rest looked up from reference TRBV7-9 and TRBJ2-3): DTGVSQNPRHKITKRGQNVTFRCDPISEHNRLYWYRQTLGQGPEFLTYFQNEAQLEKSRLLSDRFSAERPKGSFSTLEIQRTEQGDSAMYLCASRPGISADTQYFGPGTRLTVL.

The V and J genes are TRBV2 and TRBJ1-4; 7 nucleotides agree with TRBD1. CDR1 and CDR2 from the germline V gene are SNHLY and FYNNEI. The V segment lost 3 bases and the J segment 11 bases; nucleotides outside the gene matches: 9. The CDR3 runs 14 residues. This chain's CDR3 is CASSDSRGSRKLFF. For the CDR3, the DNA is TGTGCCAGCAGTGATTCCAGGGGGAGCAGGAAACTGTTTTTT.

This clone was seen a handful of times. This rearrangement joins TRBV5-8 to TRBJ2-1; TRBD2 matches at 10 bases. The germline V gene encodes CDR1 SGHTS and CDR2 YDEGEE. V shed 0 bases, J shed 5 bases, and the junction held 14 bases outside the gene matches. The CDR3 consists of 19 residues. CDR3 amino acids: CASSLVPILAGRWNNEQFF. The CDR3, as DNA: TGTGCCAGCAGCTTGGTCCCTATACTAGCGGGGCGGTGGAACAATGAGCAGTTCTTC.

CDR3 region: CAATLKPDRYQETQYF. In DNA form, the CDR3 reads TGTGCCGCGACACTTAAACCAGACAGGTACCAAGAGACCCAGTACTTC. V and J are TRBV5-5 and TRBJ2-5, with D perhaps matching TRBD1 (6 bases). CDR1 SGHKS and CDR2 YYEKEE come from the germline V gene (reference sequence). Trimming pared 10 bases from V and 0 bases from J, leaving 22 bases between. The CDR3 spans 16 residues.

Remarks on this clone: Relative to the germline gene, one junction end is altered; a read error may explain this. V is TRBV11-2 and J is TRBJ1-1, with D perhaps matching TRBD1 (5 bases). The CDR3 extends over 15 amino acids. Germline CDR1 is SGHAT and CDR2 is FQNNGV. The CDR3 DNA follows: TGTGCCAGCAGCGTAGAAGGGGCTTGGAACACTGAAGCTTTCTTT. Its protein product is CASSVEGAWNTEAFF.

The chain links TRBV7-2 to TRBJ1-2; 10 bases are shared with TRBD1. The CDR3 is 16 residues long. The trim removed 1 base at V and 4 bases at J, leaving 6 bases unmatched. CDR1 and CDR2 (germline): SGHTA, FQGNSA. In DNA, the CDR3 is TGTGCCAGCAGCTTAGGGACAGGGGGGGCGAGCTATGGCTACACCTTC. Encoded protein: CASSLGTGGASYGYTF.

The gene calls are TRBV27 and TRBJ2-3; D is possibly TRBD2 (6 bases). This CDR3 has 16 residues. V was pared by 7 bases and J by 2 bases, with 19 bases between. Germline-derived CDR1 and CDR2 are MNHEY and SMNVEV (reference sequence). CDR3 sequence reads: CASNMFRGDSTDTQYF. For the CDR3, the DNA is TGTGCCAGCAATATGTTTCGCGGGGATTCCACAGATACGCAGTATTTT.

This sequence joins TRBV4-2 and TRBJ2-2, with 9 bases fitting TRBD1. The CDR3 is 18 residues long. V was pared by 3 bases and J by 5 bases, with 13 bases of the junction left unmatched. Germline values: CDR1 LGHNA, CDR2 YNFKEQ. The CDR3 nucleotides read TGTGCCAGCAGCCAGCCACAGGGGGCGCAGGGATTGACCGGGGAGCTGTTTTTT. Its translation: CASSQPQGAQGLTGELFF.

The chain has TRBV24-1 and TRBJ1-5, with 7 bases that match TRBD1. Germline CDR1 reads KGHDR; CDR2 reads SFDVKD. V dropped 7 bases and J dropped 6; count of bases not matched to a gene: 11. The length of the CDR3 is 15 residues. The CDR3 region has the DNA TGTGCCACCAGATCCGGGACAGATTGGACTCAGCCCCAGCATTTT. It specifies CATRSGTDWTQPQHF.

This clone came up once. The rearrangement uses TRBV7-2 and TRBJ2-3; 7 nucleotides align to TRBD2. Trimming took 5 bases from V and 0 from J; bases not matched to a gene: 8. Looked up from germline, CDR1 is SGHTA and CDR2 is FQGNSA. The length of the CDR3 is 16 residues. The CDR3 sequence: CASSLRGGASTDTQYF. The CDR3 DNA reads as TGTGCCAGCAGCCTTAGGGGAGGGGCCAGCACAGATACGCAGTATTTT.

The V gene is TRBV6-5, the J gene TRBJ2-1; 8 bases map to TRBD1. V gave up 4 bases and J gave up 6 bases; unmatched junction bases: 8. In germline, CDR1 is MNHEY, CDR2 SVGAGI. The CDR3 has 15 amino acids. For the CDR3, the DNA is TGTGCCAGCAGTTCGAAGACAGGGGTACCCAATGAGCAGTTCTTC. It translates to CASSSKTGVPNEQFF.

This chain joins TRBV6-2 or TRBV6-3 and TRBJ1-1, with D unresolved. Germline V gene lookup returns CDR1 MNHEY and CDR2 SVGEGT. Trimming pared 5 bases from V and 9 bases from J, leaving 13 bases between. The length of the CDR3 is 12 residues. Here the CDR3 reads CASSMNPSKAFF. The CDR3 coding sequence is TGTGCCAGCAGTATGAATCCCTCTAAAGCTTTCTTT.

V and J are TRBV7-9 and TRBJ2-1; D might be TRBD2 (5 bases). Germline values: CDR1 SEHNR, CDR2 FQNEAQ (reference sequence). This CDR3 is built from 13 residues. V was shortened by 5 bases and J by 8 bases, with 13 bases between the two germline ends. The CDR3 sequence is CASSGLRGDEQFF. The CDR3 coding sequence is TGTGCCAGCAGCGGACTCCGGGGTGATGAGCAGTTCTTC.

The V call is TRBV9, the J call TRBJ2-7, with 11 bases lining up with TRBD1. Germline V gene sequence: CDR1 SGDLS, CDR2 YYNGEE. V shed 0 bases, J shed 3 bases, and the junction held 5 bases outside the gene matches. CDR3 size: 16 residues. CDR3 coding DNA: TGTGCCAGCAGCGTAGATTCAGGGACAGGGGGCTACGAGCAGTACTTC. As protein: CASSVDSGTGGYEQYF.

V is TRBV7-2 and J is TRBJ1-2; possible D gene TRBD1, 6 bases. The V gene lost 5 bases and the J gene lost 6 bases, with 16 bases spanning the gap. Germline V gene data show CDR1 as SGHTA and CDR2 as FQGNSA. The CDR3 sequence is 14 residues long. The CDR3 nucleotides read TGTGCCAGCAGCGCGAAACAGGGAAGGGATGGCTACACCTTC. It codes for CASSAKQGRDGYTF.

The chain's CDR3 is CASSSRTGVAIEQYF. The CDR3 DNA reads as TGTGCCAGCAGTTCCCGGACAGGGGTGGCGATCGAGCAGTACTTC. The chain couples TRBV28 to TRBJ2-7; 9 bases fit TRBD1. CDR1 MDHEN and CDR2 SYDVKM come from the germline V gene. This CDR3 is built from 15 residues. J gave up 6 bases and V 4 bases, and 10 bases lay outside the gene matches.

The rearrangement links TRBV28 to TRBJ2-3; 10 bases fit TRBD2. Germline CDR1 and CDR2: MDHEN and SYDVKM. The CDR3 sequence is 16 residues long. V lost 6 bases and J lost 6; bases outside the gene matches: 12. CDR3 protein: CASSSSGRAGWDTQYF. The CDR3 coding sequence is TGTGCCAGCAGCTCCAGCGGGAGGGCCGGTTGGGATACGCAGTATTTT.

V usage is TRBV7-3 and J usage is TRBJ2-1, with 7 bases identical to TRBD2. Germline CDR1 is SGHTA and CDR2 is FQGTGA. This CDR3 spans 14 amino acids. Trimming took 2 bases from V and 4 from J; bases not matched to a gene: 2. CDR3 in DNA: TGTGCCAGCAGCTTATCGGGAGGATACAATGAGCAGTTCTTC. This gives the protein CASSLSGGYNEQFF.

J is TRBJ2-2 and V is TRBV7-2; 10 bases are a match to TRBD2. Germline V lookup: CDR1 SGHTA, CDR2 FQGNSA. CDR3 length: 16 amino acids. J lost 1 base, V lost 6 bases, and 5 bases had no gene match. This chain's CDR3 is CASSVTSGMNTGELFF. The CDR3 DNA reads TGTGCCAGCAGTGTCACTAGCGGGATGAACACCGGGGAGCTGTTTTTT.

V usage is TRBV6-5 and J usage is TRBJ1-1; tentatively, D is TRBD1 (5 bases). This CDR3 has 14 amino acids. Germline-derived CDR1 and CDR2 are MNHEY and SVGAGI. V lost 2 bases to trimming and J lost 6 bases, with 13 bases between them. In DNA form, the CDR3 reads TGTGCCAGCAGTTACGATCAGGGTCCAGCTGAAGCTTTCTTT. This sequence encodes CASSYDQGPAEAFF.

This clone was seen a few times. The chain links TRBV7-6 to TRBJ1-1; weak D call: TRBD1 (5 bases). Trimming cost V 6 bases and J 3 bases, with 11 bases left between them. Germline CDR1 SGHVS, CDR2 FNYEAQ. The CDR3 covers 13 residues. Here the CDR3 DNA reads TGTGCCAGCAGTTCCGGGGGGGACACTGAAGCTTTCTTT. This translates into CASSSGGDTEAFF.

The chain uses TRBV28 and TRBJ1-2; weak D call: TRBD1 (6 bases). This CDR3 spans 14 amino acids. V dropped 10 bases and J dropped 4 bases, with 19 bases sitting between them. The germline V gene encodes CDR1 MDHEN and CDR2 SYDVKM. CDR3 protein: CAINSFKGGYGYTF. The CDR3 DNA is TGTGCCATCAACAGTTTTAAAGGGGGCTATGGCTACACCTTC.

For the CDR3, the DNA is TGTGCCAGCAGCATTACAGGGTACACTGAAGCTTTCTTT. Its translation is CASSITGYTEAFF. V gene TRBV7-8 combines with J gene TRBJ1-1; D may be TRBD1 (6 bases). Germline lookup yields CDR1 SGHVS and CDR2 FQNEAQ. V was clipped by 5 bases and J by 3 bases, with 10 bases between them. This CDR3 has 13 amino acids.